This T cell receptor (beta chain) was found in a study of blood T cells in healthy people across ages. Study results and caveats: Possibly confounding the expanded clonotype changes was the fact that donor CMV status was unknown.

The germline CDR1 and CDR2 sequences are MDHEN and SYDVKM. The CDR3 has 16 residues. With V trimmed by 5 bases and J by 7 bases, 11 bases remained unmatched. At least ten counts were recorded for this clonotype. Its antigen remains unidentified. Isolation recovered at least 6 million PBMCs from every sample. Total RNA, at least 5 micrograms per sample, was extracted from PBMCs. Through a sample-barcoded 5' primer and a J-beta primer mix, a second PCR was run for about 6 to 12 cycles. Each cDNA molecule received a tag from a template-switch adaptor that had 12 random nucleotides. TCRdb redid the calling of the 5' RACE reads with MiXCR, one entry per CDR3 protein. The table has about 640,000 distinct CDR3 sequences, approximately 30% seen once.

The clonotype comes from a woman aged 80 or over in good health. The sequenced sample was blood. V and J are TRBV28 and TRBJ2-5; 12 bases line up with TRBD2. The CDR3 DNA reads TGTGCCAGCAGTCCACAGACTAGCGGGGGCCTGGTGACCCAGTACTTC. It yields the protein CASSPQTSGGLVTQYF.